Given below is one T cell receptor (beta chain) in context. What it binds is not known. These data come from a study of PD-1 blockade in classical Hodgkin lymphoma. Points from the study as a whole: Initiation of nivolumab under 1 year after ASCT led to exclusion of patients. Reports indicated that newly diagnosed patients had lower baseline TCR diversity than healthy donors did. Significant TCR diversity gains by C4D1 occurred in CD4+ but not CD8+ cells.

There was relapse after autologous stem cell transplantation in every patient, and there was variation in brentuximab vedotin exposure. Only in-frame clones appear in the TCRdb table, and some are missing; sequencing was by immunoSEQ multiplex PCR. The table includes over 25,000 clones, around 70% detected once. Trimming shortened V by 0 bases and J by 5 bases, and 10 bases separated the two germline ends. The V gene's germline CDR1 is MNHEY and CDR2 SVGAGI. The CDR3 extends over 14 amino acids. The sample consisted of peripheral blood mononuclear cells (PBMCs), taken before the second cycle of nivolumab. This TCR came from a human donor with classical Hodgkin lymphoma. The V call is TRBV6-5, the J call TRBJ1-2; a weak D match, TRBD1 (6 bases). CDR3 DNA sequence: TGTGCCAGCAGTTACTCGGGAGGGGGGTATGGCTACACCTTC. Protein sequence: CASSYSGGGYGYTF.